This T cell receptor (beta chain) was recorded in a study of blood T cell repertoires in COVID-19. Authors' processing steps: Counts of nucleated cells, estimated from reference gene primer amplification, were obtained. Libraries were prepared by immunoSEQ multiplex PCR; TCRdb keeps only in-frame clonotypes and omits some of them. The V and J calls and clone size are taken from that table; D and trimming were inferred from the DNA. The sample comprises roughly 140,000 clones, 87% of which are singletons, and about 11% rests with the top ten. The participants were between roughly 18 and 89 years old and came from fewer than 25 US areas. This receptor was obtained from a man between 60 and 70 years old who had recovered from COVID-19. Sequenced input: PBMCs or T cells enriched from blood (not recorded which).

CDR3 in DNA: TGCGCCAGCAGTGAGTCACCAGGGGACGGCTACACCTTC. Translating gives CASSESPGDGYTF. V is TRBV10-1 and J is TRBJ1-2, with D tentatively TRBD1 (6 bases). Trimming left V 0 bases short and J 8 bases short, with 10 bases between. This CDR3 contains 13 residues. The germline gives CDR1 WNHNN, CDR2 SYGVQD (reference sequence).